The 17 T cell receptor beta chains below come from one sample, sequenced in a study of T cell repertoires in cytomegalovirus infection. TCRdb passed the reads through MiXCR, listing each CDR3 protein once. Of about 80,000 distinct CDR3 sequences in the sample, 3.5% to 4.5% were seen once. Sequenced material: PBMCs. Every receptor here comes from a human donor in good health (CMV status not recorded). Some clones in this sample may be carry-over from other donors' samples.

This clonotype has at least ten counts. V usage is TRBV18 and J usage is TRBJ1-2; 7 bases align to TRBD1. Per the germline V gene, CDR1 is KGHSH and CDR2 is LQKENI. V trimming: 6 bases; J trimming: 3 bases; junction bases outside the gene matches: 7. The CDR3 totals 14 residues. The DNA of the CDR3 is TGTGCCAGCTCTCAGGGGGTCCGTGACTATGGCTACACCTTC. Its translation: CASSQGVRDYGYTF.

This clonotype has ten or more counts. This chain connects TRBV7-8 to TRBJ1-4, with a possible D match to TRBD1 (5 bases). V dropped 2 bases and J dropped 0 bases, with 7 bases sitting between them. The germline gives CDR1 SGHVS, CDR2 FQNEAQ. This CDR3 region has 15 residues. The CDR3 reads CASSLTGATNEKLFF. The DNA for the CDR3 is TGTGCCAGCAGCTTAACAGGTGCAACTAATGAAAAACTGTTTTTT. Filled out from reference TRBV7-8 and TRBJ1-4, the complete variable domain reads GAGVSQSPRYKVAKRGQDVALRCDPISGHVSLFWYQQALGQGPEFLTYFQNEAQLDKSGLPSDRFFAERPEGSVSTLKIQRTQQEDSAVYLCASSLTGATNEKLFFGSGTQLSVL.

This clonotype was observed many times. Here the CDR3 DNA reads TGTGCCAGCAGCCCTGGACTAGCGGGGGGCGGGCAGGATACGCAGTATTTT. Amino acids: CASSPGLAGGGQDTQYF. The rearrangement joins TRBV7-9 to TRBJ2-3; 14 nucleotides match TRBD2. This CDR3 comprises 17 residues. The germline V gene encodes CDR1 SEHNR and CDR2 FQNEAQ (reference sequence). V lost 5 bases, J lost 6 bases, and 10 bases stayed unmatched.

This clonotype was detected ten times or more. CDR3 loop: CASSLNRGKYNEQFF. The DNA of the CDR3 is TGTGCCAGCAGCTTGAACAGGGGAAAATACAATGAGCAGTTCTTC. This chain uses TRBV11-2 with TRBJ2-1; TRBD1 matches at 7 bases. Germline V gene sequence: CDR1 SGHAT, CDR2 FQNNGV. With 3 bases clipped from V and 4 bases from J, the junction kept 6 bases outside the gene matches. The CDR3 runs to 15 residues.

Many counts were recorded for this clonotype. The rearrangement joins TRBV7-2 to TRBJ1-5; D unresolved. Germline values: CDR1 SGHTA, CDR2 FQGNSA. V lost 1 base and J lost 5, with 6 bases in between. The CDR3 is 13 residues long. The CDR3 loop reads CASSLDRDQPQHF. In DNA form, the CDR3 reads TGTGCCAGCAGCTTAGATAGGGATCAGCCCCAGCATTTT.

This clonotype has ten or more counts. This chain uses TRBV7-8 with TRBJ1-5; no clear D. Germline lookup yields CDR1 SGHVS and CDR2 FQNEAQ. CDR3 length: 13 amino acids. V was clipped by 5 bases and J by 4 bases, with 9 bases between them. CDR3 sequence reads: CASSPRTNQPQHF. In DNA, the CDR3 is TGTGCCAGCAGCCCAAGGACTAATCAGCCCCAGCATTTT.

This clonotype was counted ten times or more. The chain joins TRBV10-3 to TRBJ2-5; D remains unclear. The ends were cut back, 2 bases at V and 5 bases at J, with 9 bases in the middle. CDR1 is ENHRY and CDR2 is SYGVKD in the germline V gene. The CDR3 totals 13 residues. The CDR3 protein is CAISEGQPETQYF. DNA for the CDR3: TGTGCCATCAGTGAGGGGCAGCCGGAGACCCAGTACTTC.

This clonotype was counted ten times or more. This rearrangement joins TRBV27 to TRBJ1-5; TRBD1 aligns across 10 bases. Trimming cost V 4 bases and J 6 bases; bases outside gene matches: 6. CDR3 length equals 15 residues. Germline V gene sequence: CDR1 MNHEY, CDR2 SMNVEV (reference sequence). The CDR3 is CASSSIRDRGQPQHF. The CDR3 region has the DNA TGTGCCAGCAGTTCCATAAGGGACAGGGGTCAGCCCCAGCATTTT.

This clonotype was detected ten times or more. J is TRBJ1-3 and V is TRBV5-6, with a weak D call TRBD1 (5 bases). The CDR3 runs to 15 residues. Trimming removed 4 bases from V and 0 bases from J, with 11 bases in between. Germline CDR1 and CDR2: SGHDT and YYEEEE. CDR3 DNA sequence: TGTGCCAGCAGCCCCCAGGGAGCCTCTGGAAACACCATATATTTT. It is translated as CASSPQGASGNTIYF.

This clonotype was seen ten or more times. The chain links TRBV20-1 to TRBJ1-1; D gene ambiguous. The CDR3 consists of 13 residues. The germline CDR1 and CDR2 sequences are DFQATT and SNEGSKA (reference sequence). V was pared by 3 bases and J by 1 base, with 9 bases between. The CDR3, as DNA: TGCAGTGCTAGCGGCACAGCGAACACTGAAGCTTTCTTT. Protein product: CSASGTANTEAFF.

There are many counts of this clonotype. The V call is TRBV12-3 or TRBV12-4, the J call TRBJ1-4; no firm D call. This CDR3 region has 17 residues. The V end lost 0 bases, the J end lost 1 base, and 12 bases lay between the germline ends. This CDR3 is CASSLALGKGTNEKLFF. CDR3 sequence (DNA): TGTGCCAGCAGTTTAGCGCTAGGAAAAGGAACTAATGAAAAACTGTTTTTT.

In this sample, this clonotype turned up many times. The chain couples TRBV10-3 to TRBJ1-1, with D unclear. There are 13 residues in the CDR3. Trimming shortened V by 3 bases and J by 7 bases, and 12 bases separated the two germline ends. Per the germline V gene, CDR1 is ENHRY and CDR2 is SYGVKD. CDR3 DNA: TGTGCCATCAGTGATCTTTTGTCAGGTGAAGCTTTCTTT. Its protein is CAISDLLSGEAFF.

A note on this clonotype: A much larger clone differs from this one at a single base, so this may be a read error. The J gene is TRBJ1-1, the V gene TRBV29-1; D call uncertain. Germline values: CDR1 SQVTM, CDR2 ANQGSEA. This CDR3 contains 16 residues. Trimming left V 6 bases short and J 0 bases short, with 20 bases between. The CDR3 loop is CSVPRLPTHMNTEAFF. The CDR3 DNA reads TGCAGCGTCCCAAGGCTCCCCACTCACATGAACACTGAAGCTTTCTTT.

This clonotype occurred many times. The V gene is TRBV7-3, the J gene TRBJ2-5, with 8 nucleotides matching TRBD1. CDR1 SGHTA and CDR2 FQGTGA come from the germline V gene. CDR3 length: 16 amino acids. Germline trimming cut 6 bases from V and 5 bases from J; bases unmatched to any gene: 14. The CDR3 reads CASRPRPDRAGETQYF. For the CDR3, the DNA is TGTGCCAGCAGACCGCGCCCGGACAGGGCGGGGGAGACCCAGTACTTC.

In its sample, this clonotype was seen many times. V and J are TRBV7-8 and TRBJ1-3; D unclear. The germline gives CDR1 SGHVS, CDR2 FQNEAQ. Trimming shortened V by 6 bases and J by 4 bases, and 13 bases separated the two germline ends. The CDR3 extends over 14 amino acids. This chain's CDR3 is CASRLGRSGNTIYF. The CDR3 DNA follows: TGTGCCAGCAGACTGGGGAGATCAGGAAACACCATATATTTT.

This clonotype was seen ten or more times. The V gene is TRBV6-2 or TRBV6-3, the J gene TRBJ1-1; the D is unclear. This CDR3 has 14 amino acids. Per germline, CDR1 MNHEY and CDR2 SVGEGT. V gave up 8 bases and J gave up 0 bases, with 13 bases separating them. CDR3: CASSPARLNTEAFF. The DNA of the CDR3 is TGTGCCAGCTCACCCGCTCGGCTGAACACTGAAGCTTTCTTT.

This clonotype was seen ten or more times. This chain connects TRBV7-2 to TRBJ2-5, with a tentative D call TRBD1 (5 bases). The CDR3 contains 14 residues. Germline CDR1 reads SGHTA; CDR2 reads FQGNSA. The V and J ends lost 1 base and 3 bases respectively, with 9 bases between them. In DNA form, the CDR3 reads TGTGCCAGCAGCTTAGGTTCAGGGAAAGAGACCCAGTACTTC. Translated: CASSLGSGKETQYF.